The entry that follows covers one T cell receptor (beta chain) sequence. This clone was found a few times. It lacks a known antigen. Base qualities are not at hand, and no much larger clone is one base apart. PBMC libraries used mostly 480 ng of input genomic DNA for deep sequencing, with six replicates per sample. The immunoSEQ hsTCRbeta kit was used to prepare TCRbeta libraries according to the manufacturer's instructions. Sequencing of the completed libraries took place using an Illumina NovaSeq 6000 S4 flow cell after they had been pooled to around 3.3 nM. On the authors' methods: Raw data preprocessing and quality control were performed with the immunoSEQ Analyzer. The analysis was restricted to productive rearrangements, with each unique CDR3 amino acid sequence defining a clonotype. Using the R package tcR, the researchers computed the Gini-Simpson index as their estimate of repertoire clonality. Student's t test was used to compare Gini indices, and Pearson correlation was used to assess associations with tumor size change. What TCRdb holds here is the immuneACCESS table cut down to in-frame rearrangements. Part of the clones is not present; checked against another copy, under half of the missing clones reflect an unresolved V gene, and the others are unexplained. That table is the source of V, J and clone size, and D and trimming were worked out from the DNA. This sample holds roughly 14,000 clones; 60% to 70% were observed only once. Roughly 2.2% of the sample comes from the top ten.

V and J are truncated by 0 bases and 4 bases respectively, leaving an intervening sequence of 3 bases. For CDR1 and CDR2, the germline V gene lists SGHDN and FVKESK. The CDR3 contains 12 residues, cysteine and phenylalanine counted. Here the CDR3 DNA is all that survives: 36 bases in frame from base 1. The label giving this sample's time point can be read as: before neoadjuvant nivolumab. The patients had newly diagnosed stage II-IVA oral cavity squamous cell carcinoma and had not received any prior systemic or radiation treatment. The cohort consisted of patients with HPV-negative, locally advanced oral cavity squamous cell carcinoma. Peripheral blood mononuclear cells were analyzed directly and were not maintained or expanded in culture. Samples came from a longitudinal correlative study of a single-arm phase II trial of neoadjuvant nivolumab in oral cavity squamous cell carcinoma. Genomic DNA-based TCRbeta sequencing was performed on subject-matched pre- and post-treatment PBMCs and tumors from three responders and three non-responders. Peripheral blood mononuclear cells were collected once before nivolumab treatment and again after treatment, at the time of surgery. The Maxwell RSC DNA from Cells kit was used to isolate genomic DNA from PBMCs.

The sample comes from a study of neoadjuvant anti-PD-1 for oral cavity cancer (dated by TCRdb to the early 2020s). Turning to the overall study: Before undergoing curative-intent surgical resection, most patients got three to four biweekly nivolumab doses at 3 mg/kg. Patients who did not progress were given a fourth nivolumab dose at about day 43 and had definitive surgical resection on days 50-56. Patients with complete response, partial response or stable disease by RECIST 1.1 were defined as responders, whereas patients with progression were defined as non-responders. The parent correlative cohort included around twelve patients, with an approximately 30% response rate.

What the research found in general, with its limitations: The TCR analyses had only a few patients in each response group, and the authors called for validation in larger cohorts. Within PBMCs, T cell clonality (Gini index) was significantly higher in non-responders than responders after neoadjuvant nivolumab. Higher pretreatment blood Treg/Th17 ratios correlated with both higher pretreatment blood TCRbeta clonality and lower post-treatment tumor TCRbeta clonality.

The receptor was derived from a person aged 40 to 85 with oral cavity squamous cell carcinoma. This sample comprised PBMCs, obtained before nivolumab (anti-PD-1) treatment. This chain is built from TRBV14 and TRBJ1-1, with no confident D gene call. In nucleotide form, the sequence is TGTGCCAGCAGCCAAGAGGGCACTGAAGCTTTCTTT. Translation gives CASSQEGTEAFF. Reference TRBV14 and TRBJ1-1 genes cover what lies past the CDR3, so the full variable domain is EAGVTQFPSHSVIEKGQTVTLRCDPISGHDNLYWYRRVMGKEIKFLLHFVKESKQDESGMPNNRFLAERTGGTYSTLKVQPAELEDSGVYFCASSQEGTEAFFGQGTRLTVV.